This entry is about one TCR beta chain. The data are from a study of molecular identifiers for immune sequencing clone quantification. Listed TCR primers and previously described methods were used for bulk TCR libraries. One entry per CDR3 protein, called by TCRdb with MiXCR from the PCR reads. The table has approximately 500,000 distinct CDR3 sequences, around 23% seen once. V was trimmed by 0 bases and J by 0 bases, leaving 6 bases between them. Per germline, CDR1 DFQATT and CDR2 SNEGSKA (reference sequence). This CDR3 has 14 residues. Specimen: naive CD8+ T cells from blood, with Jurkat cell RNA spiked in. Subset meaning: FACS-sorted CD8+CD4-CCR7+CD45RA+ naive T cells. J is TRBJ1-5 and V is TRBV20-1; no clear D gene. The receptor was derived from a human donor in good health. Some libraries in this study had Jurkat cell RNA spiked in. The chain's CDR3 is CSARDRDSNQPQHF. DNA of the CDR3: TGCAGTGCTAGAGACCGAGATAGCAATCAGCCCCAGCATTTT.